This TCR beta chain was sequenced during a study of beta chain features in type 1 diabetes. Turning to the study itself: Similarity in age, gender and cell yields was seen between patients and healthy donors.

The purity of all sorted populations exceeded 98%. Of the isolated RNA, all was reverse transcribed, and so the sequenced material was expressed TCRB transcripts. Each sample of naive, central memory or regulatory T cells had, on average, about 3.5 million reads. Measured with immunoSEQ multiplex PCR; TCRdb has only the in-frame clones, and not every one. The data hold under 900,000 clones, with roughly 17% observed a single time. The CDR3 runs to 12 residues. Looked up from germline, CDR1 is SGHTA and CDR2 is FQGNSA. Trimming left V 3 bases short and J 4 bases short, with 5 bases between. Points on this clone: This sample includes further DNA sequences coding for the same CDR3.

This TCR derives from a woman under 30 in good health. The sample consisted of naive CD4+ T cells from blood. The chain recombines TRBV7-2 with TRBJ2-3; D remains unclear. The CDR3 nucleotides are TGTGCCAGCAGCTTTTCGGCAGATACGCAGTATTTT. As protein: CASSFSADTQYF.